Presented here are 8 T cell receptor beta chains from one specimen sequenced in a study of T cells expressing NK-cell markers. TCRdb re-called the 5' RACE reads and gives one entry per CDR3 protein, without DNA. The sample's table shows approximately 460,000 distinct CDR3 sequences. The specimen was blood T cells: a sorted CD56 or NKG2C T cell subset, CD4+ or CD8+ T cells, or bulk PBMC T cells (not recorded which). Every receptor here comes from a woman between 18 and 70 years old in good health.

The CDR3 sequence: CIAGGVGNTEAFF. The chain combines TRBV29-1 with TRBJ1-1; TCRdb picks TRBD1, but there is no DNA to check that call. Germline CDR1 SQVTM, CDR2 ANQGSEA. The CDR3 has 13 residues.

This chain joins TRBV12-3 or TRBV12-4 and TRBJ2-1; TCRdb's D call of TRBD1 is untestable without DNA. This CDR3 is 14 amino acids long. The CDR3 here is CASTFVGEDSEQFF.

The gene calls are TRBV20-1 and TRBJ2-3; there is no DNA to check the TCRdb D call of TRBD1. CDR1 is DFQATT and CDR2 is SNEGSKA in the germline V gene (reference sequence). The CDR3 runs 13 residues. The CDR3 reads CSAWGKVADTQYF.

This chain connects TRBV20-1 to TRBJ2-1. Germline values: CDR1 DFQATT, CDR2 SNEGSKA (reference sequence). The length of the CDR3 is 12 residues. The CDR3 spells CSANLPYNEQFF.

CDR3 loop: CASSSSGNSNQPQHF. This chain joins TRBV6-5 and TRBJ1-5. The CDR3 covers 15 residues. Germline values: CDR1 MNHEY, CDR2 SVGAGI.

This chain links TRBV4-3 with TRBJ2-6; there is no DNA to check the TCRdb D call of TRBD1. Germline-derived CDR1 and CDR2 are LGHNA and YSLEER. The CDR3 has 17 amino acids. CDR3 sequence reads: CASSQDMGHSGANVLTF.

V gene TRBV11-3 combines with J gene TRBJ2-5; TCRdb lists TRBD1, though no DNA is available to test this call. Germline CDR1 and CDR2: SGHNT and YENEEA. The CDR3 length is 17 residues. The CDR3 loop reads CASSHSPVGRNQETQYF.

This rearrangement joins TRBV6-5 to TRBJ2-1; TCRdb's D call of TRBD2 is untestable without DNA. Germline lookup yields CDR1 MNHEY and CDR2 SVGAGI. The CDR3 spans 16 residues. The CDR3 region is CASSSRGVSSYNEQFF.